One and the same sample provided the 10 T cell receptor beta chains below, sequenced in a study of blood T cell repertoires in COVID-19. Generated by immunoSEQ multiplex PCR, the TCRdb table keeps only in-frame clones and is missing some. This table has about 150,000 clones, about 85% appearing once. The material sequenced was PBMCs or T cells enriched from blood (not recorded which). The receptor source for this set is a woman between 35 and 50 years old who had been exposed to COVID-19.

The chain has TRBV5-1 and TRBJ2-5; 10 bases align to TRBD1. CDR3 length: 14 residues. CDR1 and CDR2 (germline): SGHRS, YFSETQ. J was trimmed by 7 bases and V by 3 bases; bases with no gene match: 6. The CDR3 sequence is CASSSDRGLGTQYF. Written as DNA, the CDR3 is TGCGCCAGCAGCTCCGACAGGGGGCTAGGGACCCAGTACTTC.

This chain links TRBV3-1 (or the pseudogene TRBV3-2) with TRBJ2-7; TRBD1 aligns across 11 bases. Germline-derived CDR1 and CDR2 are LGHDT and YNNKEL (reference sequence). V gave up 1 base and J gave up 4 bases; unmatched junction bases: 3. This CDR3 comprises 15 residues. The CDR3 loop reads CASSQGRDRGYEQYF. The CDR3 coding sequence is TGTGCCAGCAGCCAAGGCCGGGACAGGGGGTACGAGCAGTACTTC.

The genes are TRBV7-2 and TRBJ2-1; 10 nucleotides line up with TRBD2. The V segment lost 5 bases and the J segment 5 bases; nucleotides outside the gene matches: 6. The CDR3 runs 15 residues. Germline-derived CDR1 and CDR2 are SGHTA and FQGNSA. The CDR3 loop is CASSPRTSGNNEQFF. The CDR3 DNA reads as TGTGCCAGCAGCCCCCGGACTAGCGGAAACAATGAGCAGTTCTTC.

The chain links TRBV4-3 to TRBJ2-1, with TRBD2 matching 10 bases. This CDR3 region has 16 residues. Trimming took 3 bases from V and 5 from J; bases not matched to a gene: 7. The germline CDR1 and CDR2 sequences are LGHNA and YSLEER. For the CDR3, the DNA is TGCGCCAGCAGCCACGCTACTAGCGGGAAAAACAATGAGCAGTTCTTC. Amino acids: CASSHATSGKNNEQFF.

This clone was picked up one time. This sequence joins TRBV5-1 and TRBJ2-5; D not certain. The CDR3 runs 12 residues. Germline V lookup: CDR1 SGHRS, CDR2 YFSETQ. Trimming left V 7 bases short and J 4 bases short, with 11 bases between. In DNA, the CDR3 is TGCGCCAGCCAGGCAGGTAGAGAGACCCAGTACTTC. It encodes CASQAGRETQYF. The variable domain in full, completed from reference TRBV5-1 and TRBJ2-5, reads KAGVTQTPRYLIKTRGQQVTLSCSPISGHRSVSWYQQTPGQGLQFLFEYFSETQRNKGNFPGRFSGRQFSNSRSEMNVSTLELGDSALYLCASQAGRETQYFGPGTRLLVL.

The chain links TRBV18 to TRBJ1-4, with 8 bases matching TRBD1. V shed 5 bases, J shed 5 bases, and the junction held 13 bases outside the gene matches. Germline V lookup: CDR1 KGHSH, CDR2 LQKENI. The CDR3 is 17 amino acids. CDR3 nucleotides: TGTGCCAGCTCATCGGGGACAGGACCGGTTATCAATGAAAAACTGTTTTTT. It is translated as CASSSGTGPVINEKLFF.

J is TRBJ1-2 and V is TRBV6-8; no clear D. There are 11 residues in the CDR3. Germline values: CDR1 MNHGY, CDR2 SAAAGT. V gave up 11 bases and J gave up 6 bases, with 13 bases separating them. The CDR3 DNA sequence: TGTGCCGGACCTGGGAGGGATGGCTACACCTTC. Translating gives CAGPGRDGYTF.

The chain uses TRBV19 and TRBJ1-3; D is unresolved. The CDR3 is made up of 13 amino acids. Trimming shortened V by 11 bases and J by 0 bases, and 11 bases separated the two germline ends. CDR1 and CDR2 (germline): LNHDA, SQIVND (reference sequence). The CDR3 loop is CAQVGLSGNTIYF. The CDR3 region has the DNA TGTGCCCAAGTGGGCCTCTCTGGAAACACCATATATTTT.

The chain carries TRBV13 and TRBJ2-7, with TRBD2 matching 11 bases. Germline trimming cut 3 bases from V and 5 bases from J; bases unmatched to any gene: 9. The CDR3 runs 16 residues. Germline assignment: CDR1 PRHDT and CDR2 FYEKMQ (reference sequence). CDR3 sequence (DNA): TGTGCCAGCAGCTTTGTTTCTAGCGGGAGGAGGAACGAGCAGTACTTC. Its protein is CASSFVSSGRRNEQYF.

This clone was seen more than once but under ten times. This chain links TRBV5-1 with TRBJ2-7; tentative D call: TRBD1 (5 bases). V was trimmed by 3 bases and J by 5 bases, leaving 15 bases between them. Germline CDR1 SGHRS, CDR2 YFSETQ. The CDR3 spans 14 residues. DNA of the CDR3: TGCGCCAGCAGCTCGGGCAGGGCTCTCGACGAGCAGTACTTC. Amino acids: CASSSGRALDEQYF. The complete variable domain, with remaining parts taken from reference TRBV5-1 and TRBJ2-7, reads KAGVTQTPRYLIKTRGQQVTLSCSPISGHRSVSWYQQTPGQGLQFLFEYFSETQRNKGNFPGRFSGRQFSNSRSEMNVSTLELGDSALYLCASSSGRALDEQYFGPGTRLTVT.